Listed here are 30 T cell receptor beta chains from one sample, sequenced in a study of shared clonotypes between healthy human individuals. TCRdb's copy holds only in-frame clones and misses some; the assay was immunoSEQ multiplex PCR. The repertoire holds about 2.1 million clones, 93% seen once, with around 1.7% in the top ten. CD45RO-negative, CCR7-positively selected cells formed the naive CD8 fraction, excluding terminally differentiated effector memory CD45RA+ cells. Sequenced sample: naive CD8+ T cells from PBMCs. The receptors stem from a man aged 18-30 years in good health. Some clones in this sample may be carry-over from other donors' samples.

Turning to this clone: The same CDR3 is also encoded by other DNA sequences in this sample. The CDR3 protein is CASSLDTTYEQYF. The CDR3, as DNA: TGTGCCAGCAGCTTAGACACTACATACGAGCAGTACTTC. The rearrangement uses TRBV7-9 and TRBJ2-7; no firm D call. Trimming removed 1 base at V and 4 bases at J, with 8 bases between. The CDR3 loop spans 13 amino acids. CDR1 SEHNR and CDR2 FQNEAQ come from the germline V gene (reference sequence).

V gene TRBV28 combines with J gene TRBJ2-2; 7 bases match TRBD1. Losses at the gene ends were 5 bases for V and 3 bases for J; bases not matched to a gene: 6. This CDR3 region has 15 residues. The germline CDR1 and CDR2 sequences are MDHEN and SYDVKM. CDR3 loop: CASSTRQGHTGELFF. Here the CDR3 DNA reads TGTGCCAGCAGTACCAGACAGGGACACACCGGGGAGCTGTTTTTT.

DNA of the CDR3: TGTGCCAGCAGTTATCTCGGGACTGCCTCCTACAATGAGCAGTTCTTC. As protein: CASSYLGTASYNEQFF. The chain recombines TRBV6-6 with TRBJ2-1, with a weak D call TRBD2 (6 bases). V gave up 3 bases and J gave up 0 bases, with 12 bases separating them. CDR1 and CDR2 (germline): MNHNY, SVGAGI (reference sequence). This CDR3 is 16 amino acids long.

This rearrangement joins TRBV9 to TRBJ2-3, with D possibly being TRBD2 (5 bases). Per the germline V gene, CDR1 is SGDLS and CDR2 is YYNGEE. With 0 bases removed from V and 0 bases from J, the gap between germline ends came to 11 bases. The CDR3 runs to 16 residues. In DNA, the CDR3 is TGTGCCAGCAGCGTAGGCTGGGAGTCGAGCACAGATACGCAGTATTTT. The encoded protein is CASSVGWESSTDTQYF.

The gene calls are TRBV29-1 and TRBJ2-1; 15 nucleotides align to TRBD2. The trim removed 6 bases at V and 1 base at J, leaving 7 bases unmatched. The germline V gene has CDR1 SQVTM and CDR2 ANQGSEA. The CDR3 totals 17 residues. CDR3 DNA sequence: TGCAGCGTCCTTGGACTAGCGGGAGGGCCATCCTACAATGAGCAGTTCTTC. As protein: CSVLGLAGGPSYNEQFF.

The chain couples TRBV27 to TRBJ2-3; D ambiguous. CDR1 MNHEY and CDR2 SMNVEV come from the germline V gene (reference sequence). V lost 5 bases, J lost 6 bases, and 9 bases lay in between. This CDR3 is 12 amino acids long. CDR3 DNA sequence: TGTGCCAGCAGTCCCCACGGGGATACGCAGTATTTT. It codes for CASSPHGDTQYF.

The chain carries TRBV7-8 and TRBJ2-5, with no clear D. CDR3 length: 15 amino acids. Trimming removed 3 bases at V and 4 bases at J, with 15 bases between. Germline CDR1 SGHVS, CDR2 FQNEAQ. DNA for the CDR3: TGTGCCAGCAGCTTCCCATGGGGTTTAGGAGAGACCCAGTACTTC. Amino acids: CASSFPWGLGETQYF.

This chain joins TRBV5-1 and TRBJ2-1; TRBD2 matches 10 bases. This CDR3 has 15 amino acids. Germline CDR1 and CDR2: SGHRS and YFSETQ. Trimming removed 4 bases from V and 3 bases from J; junction bases left unmatched: 4. CDR3 DNA sequence: TGCGCCAGCAGCCCAACTAGCGGGGTCTACAATGAGCAGTTCTTC. It yields the protein CASSPTSGVYNEQFF.

The rearrangement links TRBV2 to TRBJ1-5; the D gene is possibly TRBD1 (6 bases). CDR1 and CDR2 (germline): SNHLY, FYNNEI. Between the trimmed V and J ends, which lost 4 bases and 0 bases, there was a span of 19 bases. CDR3 length: 18 amino acids. For the CDR3, the DNA is TGTGCCAGCAGTGGAAGGGGGGATGGGGCATATAGCAATCAGCCCCAGCATTTT. This sequence encodes CASSGRGDGAYSNQPQHF. The full variable domain, with the rest looked up from reference TRBV2 and TRBJ1-5, is EPEVTQTPSHQVTQMGQEVILRCVPISNHLYFYWYRQILGQKVEFLVSFYNNEISEKSEIFDDQFSVERPDGSNFTLKIRSTKLEDSAMYFCASSGRGDGAYSNQPQHFGDGTRLSIL.

This sequence joins TRBV28 and TRBJ1-1; weak D call: TRBD1 (5 bases). CDR1 and CDR2 (germline): MDHEN, SYDVKM. Trimming shortened V by 8 bases and J by 4 bases, and 14 bases separated the two germline ends. The CDR3 spans 13 residues. The CDR3 DNA is TGTGCCAGCGGAAGGGACTGGGGCACTGAAGCTTTCTTT. Its protein product is CASGRDWGTEAFF.

This clone has only one observation. This chain joins TRBV11-1 and TRBJ2-7; no definite D call. From germline, CDR1 is SGHAT and CDR2 FQDESV (reference sequence). V was clipped by 1 base and J by 6 bases, with 13 bases between them. The CDR3 totals 14 residues. In DNA form, the CDR3 reads TGTGCCAGCAGCTTAGGGACGTGGCGTGCCGAGCAGTACTTC. Its translation: CASSLGTWRAEQYF.

A word on this clone: The same CDR3 can be traced to other DNA sequences in this sample. The chain carries TRBV7-9 and TRBJ2-1, with TRBD1 matching over 9 bases. Germline values: CDR1 SEHNR, CDR2 FQNEAQ (reference sequence). This CDR3 is 15 amino acids long. The junction had 6 bases not matched to a gene; V was cut back by 5 bases and J by 4 bases. Written as DNA, the CDR3 is TGTGCCAGCAGCCCCGCCGGGACAGGGTACAATGAGCAGTTCTTC. Translating it yields CASSPAGTGYNEQFF.

The rearrangement uses TRBV28 and TRBJ2-5; D is uncertain. The CDR3 totals 15 residues. CDR1 is MDHEN and CDR2 is SYDVKM in the germline V gene. V lost 5 bases and J lost 3, with 16 bases in between. For the CDR3, the DNA is TGTGCCAGCAGTCATACTTTGAATATAGAAGAGACCCAGTACTTC. Its translation: CASSHTLNIEETQYF.

The chain combines TRBV7-8 with TRBJ2-5, with D perhaps TRBD1 (6 bases). Germline CDR1 and CDR2: SGHVS and FQNEAQ. This CDR3 is 15 amino acids long. The V end was cut by 4 bases, the J end by 2 bases, with 14 bases between. This CDR3 is CASSSRPGQQETQYF. CDR3 nucleotide sequence: TGTGCCAGCAGCTCCCGTCCGGGACAACAAGAGACCCAGTACTTC.

Comments on this clone: Other DNA sequences from this sample encode an identical CDR3 as well. The CDR3 nucleotides are TGTGCCAGCAGTCCCGGACGGTCTAGCACAGATACGCAGTATTTT. Amino acids: CASSPGRSSTDTQYF. This rearrangement joins TRBV28 to TRBJ2-3; D gene ambiguous. The CDR3 has 15 residues. Trimming removed 5 bases at V and 0 bases at J, with 12 bases between. Germline lookup yields CDR1 MDHEN and CDR2 SYDVKM.

Turning to this clone: Different DNA sequences within this sample yield the same CDR3. This sequence joins TRBV5-1 and TRBJ2-7; D is unresolved. The V gene's germline CDR1 is SGHRS and CDR2 YFSETQ. The CDR3 sequence is 14 residues long. The V end lost 0 bases, the J end lost 4 bases, and 11 bases lay between the germline ends. The CDR3 nucleotides are TGCGCCAGCAGCTTGGAGGCAGAACTTTACGAGCAGTACTTC. Protein: CASSLEAELYEQYF. The full variable domain, its missing parts supplied by reference TRBV5-1 and TRBJ2-7, is KAGVTQTPRYLIKTRGQQVTLSCSPISGHRSVSWYQQTPGQGLQFLFEYFSETQRNKGNFPGRFSGRQFSNSRSEMNVSTLELGDSALYLCASSLEAELYEQYFGPGTRLTVT.

This sequence joins TRBV6-1 and TRBJ2-7, with D uncertain. Trimming cost V 2 bases and J 3 bases, with 8 bases left between them. CDR1 is MNHNS and CDR2 is SASEGT in the germline V gene. The CDR3 totals 13 residues. The CDR3 DNA is TGTGCCAGCAGTGAAACAACAGTCTACGAGCAGTACTTC. The encoded protein is CASSETTVYEQYF.

With respect to this clone: Distinct nucleotide sequences in the sample also encode this CDR3. The genes are TRBV27 and TRBJ1-3; D might be TRBD1 (5 bases). CDR3 length: 15 residues. The germline V gene has CDR1 MNHEY and CDR2 SMNVEV (reference sequence). Trimming pared 2 bases from V and 0 bases from J, leaving 8 bases between. CDR3 amino acids: CASSLIGGSGNTIYF. The CDR3 DNA follows: TGTGCCAGCAGTTTAATCGGGGGCTCTGGAAACACCATATATTTT.

The chain joins TRBV4-3 to TRBJ1-5; D is unresolved. The CDR3 runs 15 residues. The V end was cut by 0 bases, the J end by 6 bases, with 12 bases between. CDR1 and CDR2 (germline): LGHNA, YSLEER. CDR3 amino acids: CASSQDGGSAQPQHF. The CDR3 DNA sequence: TGCGCCAGCAGCCAAGATGGTGGGTCGGCTCAGCCCCAGCATTTT.

The genes are TRBV14 and TRBJ2-2, with 8 positions matching TRBD1. CDR3 size: 17 residues. V lost 2 bases to trimming and J lost 7 bases; unmatched junction nucleotides: 12. In germline, CDR1 is SGHDN, CDR2 FVKESK. This CDR3 reads CASSQFLDRGRNGELFF. The CDR3 region has the DNA TGTGCCAGCAGCCAATTCCTTGACAGGGGCCGTAACGGGGAGCTGTTTTTT. The complete variable domain, with remaining parts taken from reference TRBV14 and TRBJ2-2, reads EAGVTQFPSHSVIEKGQTVTLRCDPISGHDNLYWYRRVMGKEIKFLLHFVKESKQDESGMPNNRFLAERTGGTYSTLKVQPAELEDSGVYFCASSQFLDRGRNGELFFGEGSRLTVL.

This chain joins TRBV4-1 and TRBJ2-7, with TRBD2 matching 10 bases. Germline CDR1 and CDR2: MGHRA and YSYEKL. The CDR3 consists of 14 residues. V was pared by 4 bases and J by 3 bases, with 3 bases of the junction left unmatched. CDR3 residues: CASSLRTSGYEQYF. The CDR3 region has the DNA TGCGCCAGCAGCCTCAGGACTAGCGGCTACGAGCAGTACTTC.

A remark on this clone: Other nucleotide sequences in the sample specify the same CDR3. The V call is TRBV9, the J call TRBJ1-5; tentative D call: TRBD1 (6 bases). CDR3 length: 14 residues. The germline V gene encodes CDR1 SGDLS and CDR2 YYNGEE. V was cut by 3 bases and J by 2 bases, with 9 bases left in between. CDR3 protein: CASSEGGGNQPQHF. The DNA for the CDR3 is TGTGCCAGCAGCGAGGGGGGAGGCAATCAGCCCCAGCATTTT.

This chain joins TRBV4-2 and TRBJ2-7; a weak D match, TRBD1 (5 bases). The V gene lost 0 bases and the J gene lost 4 bases, with 7 bases spanning the gap. The CDR3 totals 13 residues. Germline-derived CDR1 and CDR2 are LGHNA and YNFKEQ. The CDR3 is CASSQEQVYEQYF. DNA of the CDR3: TGTGCCAGCAGCCAAGAACAGGTGTACGAGCAGTACTTC.

The chain uses TRBV5-5 and TRBJ1-3; no reliable D call. This CDR3 region has 15 residues. CDR1 is SGHKS, CDR2 YYEKEE, per germline (reference sequence). V lost 1 base and J lost 4, with 12 bases in between. The CDR3 reads CASSLRPLDGNTIYF. The CDR3, as DNA: TGTGCCAGCAGCTTGAGGCCTTTAGACGGAAACACCATATATTTT.

The gene calls are TRBV7-9 and TRBJ2-1, with D possibly matching TRBD1 (6 bases). The germline V gene has CDR1 SEHNR and CDR2 FQNEAQ (reference sequence). V lost 3 bases, J lost 9 bases, and 15 bases lay in between. The CDR3 has 14 residues. This CDR3 is CASSFNNRDGEQFF. In DNA form, the CDR3 reads TGTGCCAGCAGCTTTAACAACAGGGATGGTGAGCAGTTCTTC.

The genes are TRBV7-9 and TRBJ2-1; D uncertain. This CDR3 has 12 amino acids. Germline assignment: CDR1 SEHNR and CDR2 FQNEAQ (reference sequence). Trimming took off 1 base at V and 9 bases at J, with 7 bases between the two ends. CDR3 region: CASSLGIPEQFF. As DNA, the CDR3 is TGTGCCAGCAGCTTAGGGATACCTGAGCAGTTCTTC.

The V gene is TRBV2, the J gene TRBJ2-5; no clear D. CDR3 length: 14 amino acids. The germline V gene has CDR1 SNHLY and CDR2 FYNNEI. The V and J ends lost 3 bases and 2 bases respectively, with 10 bases between them. As DNA, the CDR3 is TGTGCCAGCAGTGAGCGGATTGGTCAAGAGACCCAGTACTTC. It yields the protein CASSERIGQETQYF.

The rearrangement joins TRBV5-4 to TRBJ2-7; 9 nucleotides match TRBD1. The CDR3 is made up of 14 amino acids. In germline, CDR1 is SGHNT, CDR2 YYREEE (reference sequence). Unmatched junction bases numbered 5, after V lost 4 bases and J lost 3 bases. CDR3 loop: CASSTRDRVYEQYF. As DNA, the CDR3 is TGTGCCAGCAGCACACGGGACAGGGTCTACGAGCAGTACTTC.

The rearrangement links TRBV19 to TRBJ1-1; D not certain. Trimming took off 10 bases at V and 9 bases at J, with 18 bases between the two ends. Germline assignment: CDR1 LNHDA and CDR2 SQIVND (reference sequence). The CDR3 loop spans 12 amino acids. The CDR3 coding sequence is TGTGCCACCCGAGAATTGACAAACCAAGCTTTCTTT. Translated, it gives CATRELTNQAFF.

Worth noting for this clone: Compared with germline, one end of the junction differs, possibly owing to a read error. The identical CDR3 is also encoded by other nucleotide sequences in the sample. This chain connects TRBV11-2 to TRBJ1-4; weak D call: TRBD1 (5 bases). The length of the CDR3 is 12 residues. CDR1 SGHAT and CDR2 FQNNGV come from the germline V gene. The CDR3: CASSLDREKLFF. CDR3 in DNA: TGTGCCAGCAGCCTAGACAGAGAAAAACTGTTTTTT.